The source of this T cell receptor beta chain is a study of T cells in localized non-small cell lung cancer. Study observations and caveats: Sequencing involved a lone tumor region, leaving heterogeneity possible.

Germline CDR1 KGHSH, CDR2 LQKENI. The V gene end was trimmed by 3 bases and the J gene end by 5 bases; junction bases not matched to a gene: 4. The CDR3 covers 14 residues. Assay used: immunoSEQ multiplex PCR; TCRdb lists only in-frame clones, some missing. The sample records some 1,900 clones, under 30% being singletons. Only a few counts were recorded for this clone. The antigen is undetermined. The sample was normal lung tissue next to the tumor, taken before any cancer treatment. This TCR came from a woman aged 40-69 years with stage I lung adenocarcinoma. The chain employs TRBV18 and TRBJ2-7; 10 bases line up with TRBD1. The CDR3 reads CASSPTGGYDEQYF. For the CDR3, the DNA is TGTGCCAGCTCACCGACAGGGGGCTACGACGAGCAGTACTTC.